A single sample gave rise to the 9 T cell receptor beta chains below, sequenced in a study of Graves' ophthalmopathy and Graves' hyperthyroidism. Amplifying from RNA transcripts, the study obtained TCR beta CDR3 regions. In the first round, RT-PCR was carried out with HTBI primers, and a multiplex PCR formed the second round. TCRdb reprocessed the multiplex PCR reads with MiXCR, giving one entry per CDR3 protein. The sample contains hundreds of thousands of distinct CDR3 sequences, approximately 21% of which appear only once. The sequencing sample was made of peripheral blood. Receptor source: a woman under 30 with stable Graves' hyperthyroidism. Some clones in this sample may be carry-over from other donors' samples.

There are many counts of this clonotype. The genes are TRBV25-1 and TRBJ1-6; D perhaps matches TRBD1 (5 bases). V shed 3 bases and J shed 14 bases, with 17 bases lying between them. Germline V CDR1 and CDR2: MGHDK, SYGVNS. CDR3 length equals 14 residues. The CDR3 sequence: CASSDPGRASSLHF. The CDR3 DNA reads TGTGCCAGCAGTGACCCCGGCAGGGCGTCGTCCCTCCACTTT.

This clonotype was seen repeatedly, ten times or more. The gene calls are TRBV12-3 or TRBV12-4 and TRBJ2-7; 8 nucleotides align to TRBD1. The V and J ends lost 7 bases and 6 bases, in that order; junction bases with no gene match: 8. This CDR3 is built from 13 residues. CDR3 in DNA: TGTGCCAGCACCCCGGACAGGGCCAGCGAGCAGTACTTC. As protein: CASTPDRASEQYF.

The gene calls are TRBV6-2 or TRBV6-3 and TRBJ2-2; D may be TRBD1 or TRBD2 (5 bases each). V shed 0 bases and J shed 5 bases, with 19 bases lying between them. This CDR3 spans 18 amino acids. Looked up from germline, CDR1 is MNHEY and CDR2 is SVGEGT. CDR3 nucleotide sequence: TGTGCCAGCAGTTACTCGAGGCTGGGGGTAGCCCCAACCGGGGAGCTGTTTTTT. Protein product: CASSYSRLGVAPTGELFF.

This clonotype was seen many times. The V and J genes are TRBV6-5 and TRBJ2-7; a possible D gene is TRBD1 (6 bases). This CDR3 has 15 amino acids. V was trimmed by 0 bases and J by 6 bases, leaving 15 bases between them. Germline CDR1 and CDR2: MNHEY and SVGAGI. The CDR3 is CASSYSPGASCEQYF. CDR3 bases: TGTGCCAGCAGTTACTCACCAGGGGCGTCTTGCGAGCAGTACTTC.

The rearrangement links TRBV18 to TRBJ2-4; possible D gene TRBD1, 6 bases. The CDR3 loop spans 13 amino acids. With 3 bases removed from V and 9 bases from J, the gap between germline ends came to 12 bases. Germline V gene lookup returns CDR1 KGHSH and CDR2 LQKENI. The CDR3 loop reads CASSPSGEPIQYF. In DNA form, the CDR3 reads TGTGCCAGCTCACCTTCAGGGGAGCCCATTCAGTACTTC.

This clonotype was seen more than once but under ten times. The chain recombines TRBV5-6 with TRBJ2-4, with 7 bases fitting TRBD2. The V and J ends lost 2 bases and 7 bases, in that order; junction bases with no gene match: 6. Germline V lookup: CDR1 SGHDT, CDR2 YYEEEE. The CDR3 extends over 14 amino acids. CDR3 coding DNA: TGTGCCAGCAGCTTCGGCGGGGGAGGTAACATTCAGTACTTC. Translation: CASSFGGGGNIQYF.

V is TRBV29-1 and J is TRBJ2-2; no firm D call. CDR1 is SQVTM and CDR2 is ANQGSEA in the germline V gene. The length of the CDR3 is 14 residues. V was shortened by 6 bases and J by 7 bases, with 18 bases between the two germline ends. The CDR3 DNA follows: TGCAGCGTGAGTAGCAGGAGAGGTGACGGGGAGCTGTTTTTT. Its protein is CSVSSRRGDGELFF.

This clonotype was detected many times. The CDR3 loop is CAGRSGRAPEQYF. The CDR3 DNA sequence: TGTGCCGGAAGGAGCGGGAGGGCCCCCGAGCAGTACTTC. V is TRBV7-2 and J is TRBJ2-7, with 10 bases matching TRBD2. The CDR3 spans 13 residues. Trimming took 11 bases from V and 6 from J; bases not matched to a gene: 10. The germline CDR1 and CDR2 sequences are SGHTA and FQGNSA.

The chain uses TRBV6-2 or TRBV6-3 and TRBJ1-5; D ambiguous. V was shortened by 6 bases and J by 0 bases, with 12 bases between the two germline ends. Germline V gene sequence: CDR1 MNHEY, CDR2 SVGEGT. The CDR3 totals 15 residues. CDR3 protein: CASRYADYSNQPQHF. CDR3 sequence (DNA): TGTGCCAGCAGGTACGCTGATTATAGCAATCAGCCCCAGCATTTT.